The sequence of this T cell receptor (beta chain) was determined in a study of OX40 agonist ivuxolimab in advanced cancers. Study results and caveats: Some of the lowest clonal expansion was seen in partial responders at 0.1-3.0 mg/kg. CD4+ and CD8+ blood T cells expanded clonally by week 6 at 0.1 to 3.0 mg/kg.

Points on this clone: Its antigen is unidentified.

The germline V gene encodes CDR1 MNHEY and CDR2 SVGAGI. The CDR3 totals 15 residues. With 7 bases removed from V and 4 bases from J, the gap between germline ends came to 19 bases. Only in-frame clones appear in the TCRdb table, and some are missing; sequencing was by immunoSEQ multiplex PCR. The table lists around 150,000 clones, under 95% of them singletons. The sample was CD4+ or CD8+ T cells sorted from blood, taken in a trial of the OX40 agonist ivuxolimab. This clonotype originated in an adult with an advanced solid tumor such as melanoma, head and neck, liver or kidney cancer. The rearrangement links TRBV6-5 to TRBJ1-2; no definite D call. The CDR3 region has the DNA TGTGCCAGCACCTCTTCCGCCGGAATTTTCTATGGCTACACCTTC. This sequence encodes CASTSSAGIFYGYTF.